Shown below are 10 T cell receptor beta chains from a single sample sequenced in a study of radiation and T cells in renal cell carcinoma (dated by TCRdb to the early 2020s). The protocol used for the library was the immunoSEQ multiplex PCR assay. TCRdb mirrors the immuneACCESS table, restricted to in-frame sequences. Some clones are absent from its copies; in checked studies, under half trace to an unresolved V gene, and the reason for the others is unknown. The sample table contains 130,000 to 150,000 clones; only one count was recorded for roughly 88% of them. More than 10% of the sample rests with the top ten. According to the study, the label for this sample's time point signals: baseline pretreatment blood. The treatment or condition label corresponds to: 15 Gy SBRT to primary tumor, nephrectomy 4 weeks later. The material sequenced was blood, taken from a patient whose treatment included radiotherapy and nephrectomy. The source is a woman aged 50 to 65 with renal cell carcinoma.

The rearrangement links TRBV6-6 to TRBJ2-5, with D uncertain. V was shortened by 6 bases and J by 5 bases, with 16 bases between the two germline ends. The germline gives CDR1 MNHNY, CDR2 SVGAGI (reference sequence). This CDR3 is 14 amino acids long. In DNA, the CDR3 is TGTGCCAGCAGCCCGCCGGTATTGGGGGAGACCCAGTACTTC. Its protein is CASSPPVLGETQYF.

V usage is TRBV5-5 and J usage is TRBJ1-2, with TRBD1 as a possible D gene (5 bases). Germline CDR1 SGHKS, CDR2 YYEKEE (reference sequence). With 3 bases removed from V and 9 bases from J, the gap between germline ends came to 15 bases. The CDR3 sequence is 13 residues long. The CDR3 loop reads CASSSTGADRYTF. The CDR3 region has the DNA TGTGCCAGCAGCTCCACAGGAGCTGACCGCTACACCTTC.

The chain has TRBV5-1 and TRBJ1-1, with a possible D match to TRBD1 (5 bases). There are 13 residues in the CDR3. Germline loops: CDR1 SGHRS, CDR2 YFSETQ. Trimming removed 3 bases from V and 8 bases from J, with 14 bases in between. CDR3 DNA: TGCGCCAGCAGCTCCGAAGGGGTTTGGGAAGCTTTCTTT. It is translated as CASSSEGVWEAFF.

The chain joins TRBV9 to TRBJ1-6; a weak D match, TRBD1 (5 bases). The V gene lost 3 bases and the J gene lost 9 bases, with 13 bases spanning the gap. CDR1 SGDLS and CDR2 YYNGEE come from the germline V gene. The CDR3 is 14 amino acids. DNA for the CDR3: TGTGCCAGCAGCGCCACAACAGGAATTTCACCCCTCCACTTT. Translating it yields CASSATTGISPLHF.

The chain links TRBV2 to TRBJ1-6, with D perhaps TRBD1 (5 bases). V was trimmed by 6 bases and J by 7 bases, leaving 13 bases between them. This CDR3 has 14 residues. CDR1 is SNHLY, CDR2 FYNNEI, per germline. CDR3 region: CASSPAGLNSPLHF. The CDR3 DNA sequence: TGTGCCAGCAGCCCCGCAGGGTTAAATTCACCCCTCCACTTT.

The CDR3 loop is CASRPGAAGYTF. In DNA, the CDR3 is TGTGCCAGCAGGCCAGGGGCGGCTGGCTACACCTTC. J is TRBJ1-2 and V is TRBV6-6; a possible D gene is TRBD1 (6 bases). This CDR3 has 12 residues. V lost 6 bases and J lost 7, with 12 bases in between. Germline assignment: CDR1 MNHNY and CDR2 SVGAGI (reference sequence).

CDR3 sequence (DNA): TGCGCCAGCAGCGTACGACAGGCAATAAATGAAAAACTGTTTTTT. This translates into CASSVRQAINEKLFF. V usage is TRBV4-1 and J usage is TRBJ1-4; TRBD1 might be the D (6 bases). The CDR3 length is 15 residues. Germline V gives CDR1 MGHRA, CDR2 YSYEKL. Trimming removed 5 bases from V and 5 bases from J, with 15 bases in between.

The gene calls are TRBV7-6 and TRBJ2-7; 10 nucleotides line up with TRBD1. In germline, CDR1 is SGHVS, CDR2 FNYEAQ. CDR3 length equals 14 residues. V lost 5 bases to trimming and J lost 2 bases; unmatched junction nucleotides: 3. CDR3 nucleotide sequence: TGTGCCAGCAGCCCCGGACAGGGGGCCTACGAGCAGTACTTC. It specifies CASSPGQGAYEQYF.

V and J are TRBV2 and TRBJ1-4; TRBD1 is a possible D gene (5 bases). Trimming shortened V by 4 bases and J by 1 base, and 10 bases separated the two germline ends. Germline-derived CDR1 and CDR2 are SNHLY and FYNNEI. CDR3 length equals 15 residues. Here the CDR3 DNA reads TGTGCCAGCAGTGTTCAGGGAGGAACTAATGAAAAACTGTTTTTT. As protein: CASSVQGGTNEKLFF.

The J gene is TRBJ2-7, the V gene TRBV4-3, with D possibly matching TRBD1 (5 bases). V shed 0 bases and J shed 4 bases, with 22 bases lying between them. CDR1 and CDR2 from the germline V gene are LGHNA and YSLEER. CDR3 size: 18 residues. The CDR3 here is CASSQDDVGGREAYEQYF. The CDR3 bases are TGCGCCAGCAGCCAAGATGATGTTGGCGGCAGGGAAGCGTACGAGCAGTACTTC.